This T cell receptor beta chain appears in the sequencing data of a study of early T cells in non-severe SARS-CoV-2 infection. Study details: Sequencing used unsorted whole-blood bulk RNA, so chains lack pairing. Study-level results: In VDJdb matching, anti-spike CD8 responses were favored while private and CD4 specificities went missing.

CDR3 length equals 15 residues. Per germline, CDR1 SEHNR and CDR2 FQNEAQ (reference sequence). The TCR library protocol attached unique molecular identifiers to the individual cDNA molecules. MiXCR, run by TCRdb on the 5' RACE reads, gives a single entry per CDR3 protein. The data show tens of thousands of distinct CDR3 sequences, about 12% seen once. This clonotype was observed many times. Its antigen is unknown. At one end the junction does not follow the germline gene, possibly because of a read error. V usage is TRBV7-9 and J usage is TRBJ1-2; D might be TRBD1 (6 bases). Sequencing used whole blood. This receptor was taken from an adult who was a healthcare worker with PCR-confirmed SARS-CoV-2 infection or an uninfected control (not recorded which). In DNA form, the CDR3 reads TGTGCCAGCAGCTTAGTAAGCGCTCAAGGAGGGACACACCACTTC. Translating it yields CASSLVSAQGGTHHF.